The rows below give T cell receptor beta chains drawn from one sample of a study of blood T cell repertoires in COVID-19. The method was immunoSEQ multiplex PCR; TCRdb's version includes in-frame clones alone and lacks a portion of them. The table has under 150,000 clones, less than 90% seen once. Sequenced sample: peripheral blood. Source of these receptors: a man aged 55-75 years with acute or convalescent COVID-19. Both conserved end residues are part of each CDR3. The D gene is left open where the match is weak.

TRBV30,TRBJ1-4,NA,TGTGCCTGGAGCGGAGCTAGGGGCGAAAAACTGTTTTTT,CAWSGARGEKLFF
TRBV9,TRBJ1-1,NA,TGTGCCAGCAGCGTAGTGGCTGAGGGCGTCACTGAAGCTTTCTTT,CASSVVAEGVTEAFF
TRBV5-1,TRBJ1-4,TRBD1,TGCGCCAGCAGCCCGCGGACAGGGGGCGTCGGTGAAAAACTGTTTTTT,CASSPRTGGVGEKLFF
TRBV5-1,TRBJ2-7,TRBD1,TGCGCCAGCAGCTTGGCGAACAGGGGGCCCTACGAGCAGTACTTC,CASSLANRGPYEQYF
TRBV7-3,TRBJ1-1,TRBD1,TGTGCCAGCAGACGGACAGGGATGGACACTGAAGCTTTCTTT,CASRRTGMDTEAFF
TRBV3-1/TRBV3-2,TRBJ2-1,NA,TGTGCCAGCAGCCAAGGTTTTAGCTACAATGAGCAGTTCTTC,CASSQGFSYNEQFF
TRBV10-3,TRBJ1-1,NA,TGTGCCATCAGTGAGTCTGGAGGGATGAACACTGAAGCTTTCTTT,CAISESGGMNTEAFF
TRBV9,TRBJ2-1,TRBD2,TGTGCCAGCAGCGTAGATCCCCGTAGCGGGGGCCGAAGCTCCTACAATGAGCAGTTCTTC,CASSVDPRSGGRSSYNEQFF
TRBV11-2,TRBJ1-4,NA,TGTGCCAGCAGCTTAGTGGGGTTCGCCCAGGCAGGGGAAAAACTGTTTTTT,CASSLVGFAQAGEKLFF
TRBV5-1,TRBJ2-1,TRBD2,TGCGCCAGCGGCCTGACTAGCGGGGTCGGTGAGCAGTTCTTC,CASGLTSGVGEQFF
TRBV11-2,TRBJ2-7,TRBD1,TGTGCCAGCAGCTTAGGCAGGGGGCCCTCCTACGAGCAGTACTTC,CASSLGRGPSYEQYF
TRBV19,TRBJ2-3,NA,TGTGCCAGTAGTATAGCTGGGGGGAGGCCAGATACGCAGTATTTT,CASSIAGGRPDTQYF
TRBV24-1,TRBJ1-1,NA,TGTGCCACCAGTGACACAGGGAACACTGAAGCTTTCTTT,CATSDTGNTEAFF